This is a list of T cell receptor beta chains from one sample in a study of T cells in Graves' hyperthyroidism and ophthalmopathy. TCRdb re-called the multiplex PCR reads with MiXCR, one entry per CDR3 protein. The table includes around 690,000 distinct CDR3 sequences, roughly 20% detected once. The sample consisted of blood. The origin of the receptors is a man aged 25 to 40 with Graves' ophthalmopathy. CDR3s include the opening cysteine and the closing phenylalanine or tryptophan.

V,CDR3
TRBV6-1,CASTLLPTPSDQPQHF
TRBV10-2,CASSESRGGGEKLFF
TRBV11-2,CASSLESGRATNEQFF
TRBV28,CASSFSREAFF
TRBV12-3/TRBV12-4,CASSLVRRRNYNEQFF
TRBV3-1,CASSPLLGQGTQETQYF
TRBV10-3,CAISDGFNEQFF
TRBV28,CASSLGLGGDNEQFF
TRBV27,CASSPPGTGLADNEQFF
TRBV4-3,CASSQVGTQETQYF
TRBV7-9,CASSVGGEAQPQHF
TRBV20-1,CSATNRGRKLFF
TRBV6-2/TRBV6-3,CASSYPDYSYEQYF
TRBV6-1,CASSEVRTGASGNTIYF
TRBV28,CAKPSGRADTQYF
TRBV11-2,CASSRDRAAEAFF
TRBV11-2,CASSLEFWEEQYF
TRBV2,CASRGPMNTEAFF
TRBV20-1,CSASDRGKTKTQYF
TRBV7-9,CASSRLPGQGESYEQYF
TRBV20-1,CSARKTSGANTGELFF
TRBV6-2/TRBV6-3,CASSYSSFTGRDEQFF
TRBV29-1,CSVRRLGNGQFF
TRBV30,CAWGPGQEKLFF
TRBV28,CASRGLAGVDEQYF
TRBV20-1,CSARGHVSSGNTIYF
TRBV9,CASSPDLGVGYTF
TRBV29-1,CSVRDGRGYTF
TRBV18,CASSPNPGPGGEKLFF
TRBV30,CAWSYSRTNTEAFF
TRBV6-1,CASSATGTSGSYEQYF
TRBV28,CASSFGPRAEQYF
TRBV4-2,CASSQDRSSGNEQFF
TRBV28,CASSFQGLASFYEQYF
TRBV19,CASSKTSSYNEQFF
TRBV11-2,CASSPGLTGVNQPQHF
TRBV2,CASSTQGRTGEQFF
TRBV7-6,CASSLGEGSGNTIYF
TRBV7-3,CASSLTTGVGETQYF
TRBV7-2,CASSLVTDNYGYTF
TRBV20-1,CSASVREVEAFF
TRBV2,CASGPDRGDYGYTF
TRBV10-3,CASGQGNEETQYF
TRBV12-3/TRBV12-4,CASSLGGGMEGDTQYF
TRBV7-9,CASSFQTGGSYEQYF
TRBV28,CASSSLWTSGRTDTQYF